This TCR beta chain was found in a study of blood T cell repertoires in COVID-19. Study details: Sample material is recorded as cDNA or gDNA derived from T cells, B-cell-depleted T cells, or PBMCs.

Generated by immunoSEQ multiplex PCR, the TCRdb table keeps only in-frame clones and is missing some. The top ten clones hold about 9.8% of a sample with about 40,000 clones, about 90% of them seen once. The CDR3 runs to 12 residues. CDR1 SQVTM and CDR2 ANQGSEA come from the germline V gene. The trim removed 6 bases at V and 4 bases at J, leaving 5 bases unmatched. This clonotype was obtained from a human donor in a cohort sampled during active COVID-19. Sequenced material: peripheral blood. The chain employs TRBV29-1 and TRBJ1-1; 7 bases align to TRBD1. CDR3 nucleotide sequence: TGCAGCGTCCTACAGGGGATCACTGAAGCTTTCTTT. This sequence encodes CSVLQGITEAFF.